The 25 T cell receptor beta chains below all came from one sample that was sequenced in a study of blood T cell repertoires in COVID-19 (dated by TCRdb to 2020 to 2022). Libraries came from the immunoSEQ multiplex PCR assay. In TCRdb, the immuneACCESS table is reduced to in-frame sequences with V and J assigned. These tables do not hold every clone; where another copy was compared, an unresolved V gene accounts for under half, and the others remain unexplained. The sample table holds 75,000 to 95,000 clones, of which around 81% were seen once. Of the sample, around 6.5% is held by the ten largest clones. The source material was peripheral blood. The receptor source for this set is a man between 60 and 70 years old with acute or convalescent COVID-19.

This chain joins TRBV7-2 and TRBJ1-2, with 7 bases that match TRBD1. The germline V gene has CDR1 SGHTA and CDR2 FQGNSA. V lost 4 bases to trimming and J lost 5 bases; unmatched junction nucleotides: 7. This CDR3 comprises 14 residues. CDR3 loop: CASSYPRTGYGYTF. The CDR3 DNA sequence: TGTGCCAGCAGCTACCCCCGGACAGGTTATGGCTACACCTTC.

V is TRBV2 and J is TRBJ1-2; the D gene is possibly TRBD1 (5 bases). With 2 bases removed from V and 6 bases from J, the gap between germline ends came to 7 bases. Germline V gives CDR1 SNHLY, CDR2 FYNNEI. The CDR3 covers 12 residues. In nucleotides, the CDR3 is TGTGCCAGCAGTGAACTAGGGGATGGCTACACCTTC. Protein product: CASSELGDGYTF.

V is TRBV5-6 and J is TRBJ1-2; D is uncertain. Germline V lookup: CDR1 SGHDT, CDR2 YYEEEE. This CDR3 contains 16 residues. Trimming removed 4 bases from V and 5 bases from J, with 21 bases in between. DNA for the CDR3: TGTGCCAGCAGCCCAATTACGACTGGAATGTTATATGGCTACACCTTC. This gives the protein CASSPITTGMLYGYTF.

This clone was seen a single time. As DNA, the CDR3 is TGTGCCACCAGCGCTAACAGGGGGTTAGTGGATGAGCAGTTCTTC. Translating it yields CATSANRGLVDEQFF. V gene TRBV15 combines with J gene TRBJ2-1; 8 positions agree with TRBD1. The V and J ends lost 5 bases and 8 bases, in that order; junction bases with no gene match: 11. The CDR3 consists of 15 residues. The germline V gene encodes CDR1 LNHNV and CDR2 YYDKDF (reference sequence).

This chain links TRBV7-2 with TRBJ1-1; 11 nucleotides match TRBD1. There are 17 residues in the CDR3. The J segment lost 4 bases and the V segment lost 5 bases, leaving 12 bases of the junction unmatched. Germline CDR1 reads SGHTA; CDR2 reads FQGNSA. CDR3 residues: CASSPSVDRGRSTEAFF. The CDR3 DNA is TGTGCCAGCAGCCCTAGTGTGGACAGGGGGCGCAGCACTGAAGCTTTCTTT.

This clone has a single count. The genes are TRBV3-1 (or the pseudogene TRBV3-2) and TRBJ1-3; D is perhaps TRBD1 (5 bases). Germline CDR1 reads LGHDT; CDR2 reads YNNKEL (reference sequence). Trimming stripped 2 bases from V and 2 bases from J, with 10 bases between. CDR3 length equals 15 residues. The DNA of the CDR3 is TGTGCCAGCAGCCAACCGACAGTTACTGGAAACACCATATATTTT. This codes for CASSQPTVTGNTIYF.

V is TRBV7-2 and J is TRBJ1-2; the D gene is possibly TRBD1 (6 bases). With 0 bases removed from V and 2 bases from J, the gap between germline ends came to 16 bases. CDR1 is SGHTA and CDR2 is FQGNSA in the germline V gene. This CDR3 comprises 17 residues. The CDR3 here is CASSLAATGYSNYGYTF. The DNA for the CDR3 is TGTGCCAGCAGCTTAGCCGCGACAGGTTACTCAAACTATGGCTACACCTTC.

Written as DNA, the CDR3 is TGTGCCAGCAGGCCCTGGGGCAGGGGGCGATCACAGTCCTACGAGCAGTACTTC. Encoded protein: CASRPWGRGRSQSYEQYF. The gene calls are TRBV27 and TRBJ2-7, with 8 nucleotides matching TRBD1. Germline-derived CDR1 and CDR2 are MNHEY and SMNVEV (reference sequence). J was trimmed by 1 base and V by 6 bases; bases with no gene match: 17. The CDR3 has 18 amino acids.

CDR3 region: CASSQGGGRRAYGYTF. For the CDR3, the DNA is TGTGCCAGCAGCCAAGGGGGGGGCAGAAGAGCCTATGGCTACACCTTC. V is TRBV3-1 (or the pseudogene TRBV3-2) and J is TRBJ1-2, with D possibly matching TRBD1 (6 bases). Trimming removed 1 base from V and 4 bases from J, with 16 bases in between. The CDR3 runs 16 residues. CDR1 is LGHDT, CDR2 YNNKEL, per germline (reference sequence).

In this sample, this clone turned up a few times. The chain is built from TRBV12-5 and TRBJ1-2, with no clear D. The CDR3 runs to 15 residues. Germline lookup yields CDR1 LGHNT and CDR2 FRNRAP. Trimming left V 1 base short and J 7 bases short, with 16 bases between. In nucleotides, the CDR3 is TGTGCTAGTGGTTTGGCTGGTACTGCGGCGGGTGGCTACACCTTC. Translation gives CASGLAGTAAGGYTF.

The chain is built from TRBV7-9 and TRBJ2-6, with a possible D match to TRBD1 (5 bases). V lost 8 bases, J lost 0 bases, and 17 bases lay in between. The CDR3 sequence is 17 residues long. The germline V gene encodes CDR1 SEHNR and CDR2 FQNEAQ (reference sequence). This CDR3 reads CASGRQLTTSGANVLTF. The CDR3 coding sequence is TGTGCCAGCGGCAGACAGCTTACCACCTCTGGGGCCAACGTCCTGACTTTC.

This clone showed up just once. One end of the junction varies from germline; a read error may be responsible. V usage is TRBV6-5 and J usage is TRBJ1-1; perhaps TRBD1 as D (5 bases). Germline assignment: CDR1 MNHEY and CDR2 SVGAGI. The CDR3 spans 13 residues. CDR3 region: CASRSPEDTEAFF. CDR3 sequence (DNA): TGTGCCAGCAGGTCACCCGAGGACACAGAAGCTTTCTTT.

This clone has just one count. This chain joins TRBV2 and TRBJ1-2, with D perhaps matching TRBD1 (5 bases). Trimming cost V 4 bases and J 7 bases, with 16 bases left between them. Germline V gene data show CDR1 as SNHLY and CDR2 as FYNNEI. This CDR3 region has 14 residues. CDR3 DNA: TGTGCCAGCAGTGTTAGGACCGGGGGACTTGGCTACACCTTC. This sequence encodes CASSVRTGGLGYTF.

This chain uses TRBV7-9 with TRBJ1-1; D is perhaps TRBD1 (5 bases). Trimming took off 6 bases at V and 2 bases at J, with 10 bases between the two ends. Germline assignment: CDR1 SEHNR and CDR2 FQNEAQ (reference sequence). The CDR3 length is 13 residues. Here the CDR3 reads CASSLQANTEAFF. In nucleotides, the CDR3 is TGTGCCAGCAGTTTACAGGCAAACACTGAAGCTTTCTTT.

CDR3 in amino acids: CASSFGQGLVGTEAFF. In DNA, the CDR3 is TGTGCCAGCAGCTTTGGACAGGGGTTAGTCGGTACTGAAGCTTTCTTT. The chain is built from TRBV11-2 and TRBJ1-1; TRBD1 matches 9 bases. Germline trimming cut 3 bases from V and 5 bases from J; bases unmatched to any gene: 10. The CDR3 length is 16 residues. Per germline, CDR1 SGHAT and CDR2 FQNNGV.

The chain joins TRBV18 to TRBJ1-3, with D possibly TRBD1 on 5 matching bases. Germline V gene sequence: CDR1 KGHSH, CDR2 LQKENI. This CDR3 has 13 residues. Trimming left V 3 bases short and J 8 bases short, with 11 bases between. The CDR3 here is CASSPDTRDTIYF. The CDR3 DNA reads TGTGCCAGCTCACCGGACACTCGCGACACCATATATTTT.

In the case of this clone: Mismatch with germline at one junction end may stem from a read error. V is TRBV29-1 and J is TRBJ2-3; 7 bases are a match to TRBD2. The CDR3 is made up of 10 amino acids. Germline CDR1 reads SQVTM; CDR2 reads ANQGSEA. CDR3 DNA sequence: TGCAGCGTTGAAGCCCCCCCGGGAGGTTTT. It specifies CSVEAPPGGF.

V gene TRBV19 combines with J gene TRBJ2-7; maybe TRBD1 (5 bases). The ends were cut back, 0 bases at V and 3 bases at J, with 9 bases in the middle. The CDR3 is made up of 14 amino acids. CDR1 and CDR2 (germline): LNHDA, SQIVND (reference sequence). The CDR3 sequence is CASSIDQGSYEQYF. The DNA of the CDR3 is TGTGCCAGTAGTATAGATCAGGGAAGCTACGAGCAGTACTTC.

The chain links TRBV27 to TRBJ2-5, with D tentatively TRBD2 (6 bases). V was trimmed by 4 bases and J by 4 bases, leaving 13 bases between them. The CDR3 loop spans 14 amino acids. In germline, CDR1 is MNHEY, CDR2 SMNVEV (reference sequence). The CDR3 DNA sequence: TGTGCCAGCAGTTACCGGGACTCATCAGAGACCCAGTACTTC. Its protein product is CASSYRDSSETQYF.

The chain uses TRBV7-9 and TRBJ1-1; 8 positions agree with TRBD1. With V trimmed by 8 bases and J by 3 bases, 11 bases remained unmatched. This CDR3 comprises 15 residues. Germline V gives CDR1 SEHNR, CDR2 FQNEAQ (reference sequence). CDR3 region: CASRSGRGLDTEAFF. CDR3 coding DNA: TGTGCCAGCCGTTCGGGCAGGGGGCTTGACACTGAAGCTTTCTTT. Filled out from reference TRBV7-9 and TRBJ1-1, the complete variable domain reads DTGVSQNPRHKITKRGQNVTFRCDPISEHNRLYWYRQTLGQGPEFLTYFQNEAQLEKSRLLSDRFSAERPKGSFSTLEIQRTEQGDSAMYLCASRSGRGLDTEAFFGQGTRLTVV.

The chain recombines TRBV3-1 (or the pseudogene TRBV3-2) with TRBJ2-2, with TRBD2 matching over 8 bases. Germline values: CDR1 LGHDT, CDR2 YNNKEL (reference sequence). The CDR3 is made up of 14 amino acids. The V segment lost 5 bases and the J segment 6 bases; nucleotides outside the gene matches: 5. The chain's CDR3 is CASSTPGLAGELFF. CDR3 in DNA: TGTGCCAGCAGCACACCGGGACTAGCCGGGGAGCTGTTTTTT.

V is TRBV7-2 and J is TRBJ2-3; D remains ambiguous. Germline-derived CDR1 and CDR2 are SGHTA and FQGNSA. The CDR3 has 14 amino acids. Trimming cost V 1 base and J 2 bases, with 7 bases left between them. The CDR3 here is CASSLVGITDTQYF. CDR3 nucleotides: TGTGCCAGCAGCTTAGTTGGCATCACAGATACGCAGTATTTT.

V is TRBV3-1 (or the pseudogene TRBV3-2) and J is TRBJ1-6; D is perhaps TRBD1 (5 bases). Germline V lookup: CDR1 LGHDT, CDR2 YNNKEL (reference sequence). The CDR3 runs 15 residues. V shed 4 bases and J shed 0 bases, with 7 bases lying between them. This chain's CDR3 is CASSRQSSYNSPLHF. In DNA form, the CDR3 reads TGTGCCAGCAGCCGACAGAGCTCCTATAATTCACCCCTCCACTTT.

The chain couples TRBV30 to TRBJ2-7; D possibly corresponds to TRBD1 (5 bases). The V end lost 0 bases, the J end lost 6 bases, and 12 bases lay between the germline ends. This CDR3 is built from 13 residues. The V gene's germline CDR1 is GTSNPN and CDR2 SVGIG (reference sequence). DNA of the CDR3: TGTGCCTGGAGTGTTAGGGGCCTATCCGAGCAGTACTTC. Translation: CAWSVRGLSEQYF. Full variable domain (rest looked up from reference TRBV30 and TRBJ2-7): SQTIHQWPATLVQPVGSPLSLECTVEGTSNPNLYWYRQAAGRGLQLLFYSVGIGQISSEVPQNLSASRPQDRQFILSSKKLLLSDSGFYLCAWSVRGLSEQYFGPGTRLTVT.

The chain carries TRBV6-1 and TRBJ1-2, with TRBD1 as a possible D gene (6 bases). V lost 3 bases, J lost 4 bases, and 15 bases lay in between. The CDR3 has 15 amino acids. CDR1 and CDR2 from the germline V gene are MNHNS and SASEGT. CDR3 DNA: TGTGCCAGCAGTGACCGACAGGTTCTATTCTATGGCTACACCTTC. It yields the protein CASSDRQVLFYGYTF.